The 8 T cell receptor beta chains in this list originate from one sample, sequenced in a study of blood T cell repertoires in COVID-19. The method was immunoSEQ multiplex PCR; TCRdb's version includes in-frame clones alone and lacks a portion of them. The table shows over 50,000 clones, with about 86% occurring only once. Source material: peripheral blood. The receptors here all came from a human donor in a cohort sampled during active COVID-19.

This rearrangement joins TRBV19 to TRBJ1-5; 7 bases are a match to TRBD1. CDR1 and CDR2 (germline): LNHDA, SQIVND (reference sequence). The length of the CDR3 is 14 residues. With 10 bases clipped from V and 1 base from J, the junction kept 7 bases outside the gene matches. The CDR3 loop is CATRQGVSNQPQHF. The CDR3 DNA follows: TGTGCCACAAGACAGGGAGTCAGCAATCAGCCCCAGCATTTT.

The gene calls are TRBV6-5 and TRBJ2-1; 14 bases fit TRBD2. CDR1 MNHEY and CDR2 SVGAGI come from the germline V gene. The CDR3 extends over 15 amino acids. Trimming cost V 4 bases and J 6 bases; bases outside gene matches: 2. CDR3 residues: CASSSGTSGGNEQFF. CDR3 bases: TGTGCCAGCAGTTCCGGGACTAGCGGGGGCAATGAGCAGTTCTTC.

The V call is TRBV5-5, the J call TRBJ1-4; D unclear. Germline assignment: CDR1 SGHKS and CDR2 YYEKEE (reference sequence). CDR3 length equals 15 residues. V gave up 0 bases and J gave up 0 bases, with 6 bases separating them. CDR3 nucleotide sequence: TGTGCCAGCAGCTTGGGACATGCAACTAATGAAAAACTGTTTTTT. It codes for CASSLGHATNEKLFF.

The J gene is TRBJ2-6, the V gene TRBV5-1; D uncertain. The V end lost 3 bases, the J end lost 0 bases, and 4 bases lay between the germline ends. CDR1 is SGHRS, CDR2 YFSETQ, per germline. The CDR3 contains 14 residues. The CDR3 loop is CASSSVSGANVLTF. CDR3 coding DNA: TGCGCCAGCAGCTCGGTCTCTGGGGCCAACGTCCTGACTTTC.

The V call is TRBV27, the J call TRBJ2-3, with a possible D match to TRBD2 (6 bases). Trimming left V 7 bases short and J 2 bases short, with 13 bases between. This CDR3 is built from 14 residues. Germline V gene data show CDR1 as MNHEY and CDR2 as SMNVEV (reference sequence). The CDR3 loop reads CASKRRGDTDTQYF. The DNA of the CDR3 is TGTGCCAGCAAGAGGAGGGGAGACACAGATACGCAGTATTTT.

The J gene is TRBJ2-1, the V gene TRBV11-2, with a tentative D call TRBD2 (5 bases). V was pared by 1 base and J by 5 bases, with 12 bases between. Germline values: CDR1 SGHAT, CDR2 FQNNGV. CDR3 size: 15 residues. CDR3 loop: CASSLGLPPDNEQFF. The CDR3 DNA follows: TGTGCCAGCAGCTTAGGACTACCCCCTGACAATGAGCAGTTCTTC.

The chain links TRBV6-5 to TRBJ2-3; TRBD1 matches 7 bases. The CDR3 length is 15 residues. With 7 bases clipped from V and 3 bases from J, the junction kept 10 bases outside the gene matches. Looked up from germline, CDR1 is MNHEY and CDR2 is SVGAGI. CDR3 DNA sequence: TGTGCCAGCACCTTCATACCCAGGGGGACAGATACGCAGTATTTT. Translation: CASTFIPRGTDTQYF.

The chain combines TRBV28 with TRBJ1-2; 11 bases are a match to TRBD1. Trimming took 7 bases from V and 4 from J; bases not matched to a gene: 8. CDR3 size: 15 residues. Germline CDR1 is MDHEN and CDR2 is SYDVKM. The CDR3 sequence is CASIKEDRGLYGYTF. The CDR3 DNA sequence: TGTGCCAGCATAAAAGAGGACAGGGGGCTCTATGGCTACACCTTC.